The sequence of this TCR beta chain was determined in a study of circulating tumor DNA in untreated peripheral T-cell lymphoma. The repertoire was sequenced with immunoSEQ multiplex PCR; TCRdb's copy has only in-frame clones and lacks some. The sample has 6,500 to 7,500 clones; approximately 80% are singletons. Turning to this clone: A read error may produce the germline difference seen at one junction end.

Material for sequencing was tumor tissue. The TCR was taken from a human donor with peripheral T-cell lymphoma.

The CDR3, as DNA: TGTGTTAGTGGTTTGGTCTTTGGATTAGCGGGGGAGTCGGAATACAATGAGCAGTTCTTC. This gives the protein CVSGLVFGLAGESEYNEQFF. This chain connects TRBV12-5 to TRBJ2-1, with TRBD2 identical over 9 bases. The CDR3 length is 20 residues. CDR1 is LGHNT, CDR2 FRNRAP, per germline.